This T cell receptor beta chain is drawn from a study of control samples from healthy donors and cancer patients. This CDR3 has 12 residues. Per the germline V gene, CDR1 is SNHLY and CDR2 is FYNNEI. Trimming took off 5 bases at V and 3 bases at J, with 7 bases between the two ends. TCRdb keeps only in-frame clones here, not all; method: immunoSEQ multiplex PCR. The sample yields some 130,000 clones, roughly 92% seen once. This receptor was identified in a man aged 18 to 29 in good health. The sequencing sample was made of blood. The V and J genes are TRBV2 and TRBJ2-5; D unclear. CDR3 in amino acids: CASSYTEETQYF. The CDR3 DNA reads as TGTGCCAGCAGTTACACCGAAGAGACCCAGTACTTC.